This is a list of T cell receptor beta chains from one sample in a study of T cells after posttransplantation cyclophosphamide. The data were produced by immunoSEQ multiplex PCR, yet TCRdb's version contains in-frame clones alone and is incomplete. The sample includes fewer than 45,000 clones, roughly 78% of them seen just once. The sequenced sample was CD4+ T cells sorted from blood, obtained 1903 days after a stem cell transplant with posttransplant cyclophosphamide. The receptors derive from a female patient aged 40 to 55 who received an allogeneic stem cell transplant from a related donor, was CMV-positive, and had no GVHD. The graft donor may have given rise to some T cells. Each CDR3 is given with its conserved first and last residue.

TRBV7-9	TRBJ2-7	CASSFSSGTGGEQYF
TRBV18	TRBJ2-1	CASSENPDSTKFF
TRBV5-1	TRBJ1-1	CASSLSSLQVNTEAFF
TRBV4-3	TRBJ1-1	CASSDLGGGGVTEAFF
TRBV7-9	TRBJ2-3	CASSLSGGARDTQYF
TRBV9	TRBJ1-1	CASSRTGGYSTEAFF
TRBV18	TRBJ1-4	CASSSRGGKLFF
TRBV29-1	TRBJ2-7	CSVGTGVSYEQYF
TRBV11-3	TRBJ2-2	CASSVGQGNTGELFF
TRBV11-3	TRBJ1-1	CASRRRKNTEAFF
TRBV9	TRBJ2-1	CASSALGSSYNEQFF
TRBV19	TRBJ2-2	CASSIHGGALTGELFF
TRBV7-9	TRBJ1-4	CASSSRGSQGVNEKLFF
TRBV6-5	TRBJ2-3	CASSADGSWRDTQYF